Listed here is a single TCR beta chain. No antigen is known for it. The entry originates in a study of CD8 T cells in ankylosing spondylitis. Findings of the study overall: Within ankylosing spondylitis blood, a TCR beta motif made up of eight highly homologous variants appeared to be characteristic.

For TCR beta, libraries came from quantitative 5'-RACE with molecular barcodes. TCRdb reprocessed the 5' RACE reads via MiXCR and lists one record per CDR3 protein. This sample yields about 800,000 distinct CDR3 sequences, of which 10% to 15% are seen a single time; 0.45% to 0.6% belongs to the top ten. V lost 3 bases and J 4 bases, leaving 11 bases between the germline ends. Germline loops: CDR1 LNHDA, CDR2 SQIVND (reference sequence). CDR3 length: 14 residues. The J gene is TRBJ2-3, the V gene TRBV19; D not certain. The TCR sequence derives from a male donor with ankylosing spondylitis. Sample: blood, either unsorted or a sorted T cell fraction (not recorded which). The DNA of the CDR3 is TGTGCCAGTAGTATGGAGCTGTATTCAGATACGCAGTATTTT. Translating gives CASSMELYSDTQYF.